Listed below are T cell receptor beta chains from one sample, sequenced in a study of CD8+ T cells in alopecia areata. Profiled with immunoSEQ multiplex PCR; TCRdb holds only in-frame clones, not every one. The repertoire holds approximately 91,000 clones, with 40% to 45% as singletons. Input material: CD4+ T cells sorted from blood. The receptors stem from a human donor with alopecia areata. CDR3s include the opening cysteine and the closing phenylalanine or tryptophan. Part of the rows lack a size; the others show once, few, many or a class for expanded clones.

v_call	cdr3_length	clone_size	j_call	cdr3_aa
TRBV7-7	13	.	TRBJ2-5	CASSRDSGETQYF
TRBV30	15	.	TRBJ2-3	CAWRLGSGATDTQYF
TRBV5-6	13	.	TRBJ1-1	CASSSPPWVEAFF
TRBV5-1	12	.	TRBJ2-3	CASSQQADTQYF
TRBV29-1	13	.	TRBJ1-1	CSVARQLNTEAFF
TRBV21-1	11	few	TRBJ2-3	CARGFADTQYF
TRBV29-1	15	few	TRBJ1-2	CSVERLLGRDYGYTF
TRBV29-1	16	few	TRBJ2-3	CSVEDRLAEYTDTQYF
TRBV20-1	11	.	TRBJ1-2	CSATTGRGYTF
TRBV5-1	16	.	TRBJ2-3	CASSLGDYARADTQYF
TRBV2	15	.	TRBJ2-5	CASKVSRGLRETQYF
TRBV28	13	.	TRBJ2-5	CASSSPTQETQYF
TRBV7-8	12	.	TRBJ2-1	CASSFRSNEQFF
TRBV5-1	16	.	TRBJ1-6	CASSLAPGTTRSPLHF
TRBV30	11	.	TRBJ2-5	CAWRGPETQYF
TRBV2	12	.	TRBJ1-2	CASSETSYGYTF
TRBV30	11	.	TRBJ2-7	CAWSVSHEQYF
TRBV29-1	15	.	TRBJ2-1	CSVVLAGVPYNEQFF
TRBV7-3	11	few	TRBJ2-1	CASSLSDEQFF
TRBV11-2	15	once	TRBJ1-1	CASSFRTGIDTEAFF
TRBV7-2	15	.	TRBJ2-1	CASSTSGNAYNEQFF
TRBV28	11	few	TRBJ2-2	CASSLAGELFF
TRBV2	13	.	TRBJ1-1	CASSVTANTEAFF
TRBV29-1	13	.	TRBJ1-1	CSVAGNMNTEAFF
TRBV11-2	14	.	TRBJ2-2	CASSPTRYARELFF
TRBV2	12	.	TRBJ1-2	CASSQRHRSYTF
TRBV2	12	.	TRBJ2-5	CASGEGLETQYF
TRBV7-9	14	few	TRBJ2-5	CASSLGSVDETQYF
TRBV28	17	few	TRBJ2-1	CASRYPGGRKSSNEQFF
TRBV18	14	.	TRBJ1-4	CASSPTGANEKLFF
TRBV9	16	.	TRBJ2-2	CASSVNGGRNTGELFF
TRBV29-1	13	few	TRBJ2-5	CSALTGAWETQYF
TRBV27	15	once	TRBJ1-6	CASSPGGAYNSPLHF
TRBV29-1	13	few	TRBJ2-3	CSVGVAGTDTQYF
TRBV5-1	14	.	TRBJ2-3	CASSPGQGTDTQYF
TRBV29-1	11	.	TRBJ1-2	CSVRRGDGYTF
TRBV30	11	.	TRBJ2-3	CAWSVLGTQYF
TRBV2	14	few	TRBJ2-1	CASSVRLELSEQFF
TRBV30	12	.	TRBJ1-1	CAWSPWGREAFF
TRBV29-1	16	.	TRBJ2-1	CSVVSGGAVSYNEQFF
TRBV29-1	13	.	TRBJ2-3	CSVEGVSTDTQYF
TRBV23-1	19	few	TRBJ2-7	CASSQYDCGSIYPTYEQYF
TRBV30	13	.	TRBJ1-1	CAWSATGTFEAFF
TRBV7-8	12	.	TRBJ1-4	CASSQPNEKLFF
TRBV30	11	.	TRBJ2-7	CAWKTTYEQYF
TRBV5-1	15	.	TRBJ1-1	CASSLSQGVNTEAFF
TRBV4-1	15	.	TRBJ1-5	CASSQGVGNGQPQHF
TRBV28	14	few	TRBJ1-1	CASSLGGLNTEAFF
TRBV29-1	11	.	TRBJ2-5	CSVAGQETQYF
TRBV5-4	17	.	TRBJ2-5	CASSLDVGRVYQETQYF
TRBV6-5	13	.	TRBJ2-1	CASRSSSYNEQFF
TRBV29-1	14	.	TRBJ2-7	CSARPGTGSYEQYF
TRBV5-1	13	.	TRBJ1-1	CASSPGTGTEAFF
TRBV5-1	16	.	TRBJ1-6	CASSLSGDRDNSPLHF
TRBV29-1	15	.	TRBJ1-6	CSASNLDRGESPLHF
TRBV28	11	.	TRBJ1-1	CASTSPAEAFF
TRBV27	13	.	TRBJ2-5	CASSDREGETQYF